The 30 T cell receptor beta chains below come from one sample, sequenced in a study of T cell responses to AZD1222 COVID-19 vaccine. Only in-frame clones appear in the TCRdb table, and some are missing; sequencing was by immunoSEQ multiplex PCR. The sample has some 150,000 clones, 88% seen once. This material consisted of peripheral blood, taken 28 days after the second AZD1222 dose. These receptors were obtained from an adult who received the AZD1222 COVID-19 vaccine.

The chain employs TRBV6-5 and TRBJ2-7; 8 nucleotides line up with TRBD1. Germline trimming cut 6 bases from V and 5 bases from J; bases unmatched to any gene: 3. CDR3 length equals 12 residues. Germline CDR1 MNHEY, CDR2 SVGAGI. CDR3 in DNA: TGTGCCAGCAGACAACAGGGGGACGAGCAGTACTTC. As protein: CASRQQGDEQYF.

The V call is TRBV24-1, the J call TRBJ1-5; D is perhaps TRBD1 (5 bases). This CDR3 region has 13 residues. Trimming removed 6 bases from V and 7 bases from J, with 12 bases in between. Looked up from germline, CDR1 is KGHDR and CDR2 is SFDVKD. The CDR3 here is CATSSGTNQPQHF. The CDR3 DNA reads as TGTGCCACCAGTTCCGGGACTAACCAGCCCCAGCATTTT.

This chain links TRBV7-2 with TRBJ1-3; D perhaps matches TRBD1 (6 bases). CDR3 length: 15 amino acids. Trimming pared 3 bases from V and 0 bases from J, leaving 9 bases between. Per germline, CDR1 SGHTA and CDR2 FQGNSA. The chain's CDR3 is CASSLDSRSGNTIYF. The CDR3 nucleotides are TGTGCCAGCAGCTTGGACAGCCGCTCTGGAAACACCATATATTTT.

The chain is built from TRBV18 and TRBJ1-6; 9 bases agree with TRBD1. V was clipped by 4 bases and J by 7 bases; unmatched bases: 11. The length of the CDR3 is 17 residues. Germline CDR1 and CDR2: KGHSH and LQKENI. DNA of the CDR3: TGTGCCAGCTCACGCGACAGGGGGATAACTCTAAATTCACCCCTCCACTTT. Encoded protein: CASSRDRGITLNSPLHF.

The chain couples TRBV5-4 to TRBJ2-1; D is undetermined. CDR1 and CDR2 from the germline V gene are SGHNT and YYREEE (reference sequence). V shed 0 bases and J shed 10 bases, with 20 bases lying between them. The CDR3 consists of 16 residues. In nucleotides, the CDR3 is TGTGCCAGCAGCTTGGGAGGTAGCCCCCTATATGGAGAGCAGTTCTTC. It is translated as CASSLGGSPLYGEQFF. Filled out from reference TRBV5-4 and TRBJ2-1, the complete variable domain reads ETGVTQSPTHLIKTRGQQVTLRCSSQSGHNTVSWYQQALGQGPQFIFQYYREEENGRGNFPPRFSGLQFPNYSSELNVNALELDDSALYLCASSLGGSPLYGEQFFGPGTRLTVL.

DNA of the CDR3: TGTGCCAGCAGCACCAATGGACAGTTGAACACTGAAGCTTTCTTT. It translates to CASSTNGQLNTEAFF. The chain carries TRBV7-3 and TRBJ1-1; possibly TRBD1 for D (6 bases). CDR3 length: 15 amino acids. Trimming took 5 bases from V and 0 from J, leaving 13 bases between them. Germline CDR1 reads SGHTA; CDR2 reads FQGTGA.

The CDR3 DNA reads TGTGCCAGCAGAAAAGAGGCGGGGAAAGGGTATGGCTACACCTTC. Its translation: CASRKEAGKGYGYTF. J is TRBJ1-2 and V is TRBV6-4; D ambiguous. This CDR3 region has 15 residues. V lost 6 bases and J lost 5, with 19 bases in between. Germline values: CDR1 MRHNA, CDR2 SNTAGT.

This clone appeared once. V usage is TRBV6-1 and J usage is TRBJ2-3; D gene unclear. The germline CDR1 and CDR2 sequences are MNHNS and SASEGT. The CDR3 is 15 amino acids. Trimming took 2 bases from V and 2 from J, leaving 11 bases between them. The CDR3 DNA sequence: TGTGCCAGCAGTGAAAGGCGTTCCCCCACAGATACGCAGTATTTT. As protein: CASSERRSPTDTQYF.

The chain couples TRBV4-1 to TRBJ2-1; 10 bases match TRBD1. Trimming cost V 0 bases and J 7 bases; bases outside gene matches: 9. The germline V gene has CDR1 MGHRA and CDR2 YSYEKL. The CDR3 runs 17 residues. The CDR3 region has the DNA TGCGCCAGCAGCCAAGAAAGGACAGGGGGAAGGTTTAATGAGCAGTTCTTC. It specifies CASSQERTGGRFNEQFF.

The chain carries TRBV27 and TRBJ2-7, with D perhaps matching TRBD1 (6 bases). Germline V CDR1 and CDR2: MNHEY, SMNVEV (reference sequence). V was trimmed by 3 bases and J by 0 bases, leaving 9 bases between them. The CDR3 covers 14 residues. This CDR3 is CASSFRQASYEQYF. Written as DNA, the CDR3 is TGTGCCAGCAGTTTCCGACAGGCCTCCTACGAGCAGTACTTC.

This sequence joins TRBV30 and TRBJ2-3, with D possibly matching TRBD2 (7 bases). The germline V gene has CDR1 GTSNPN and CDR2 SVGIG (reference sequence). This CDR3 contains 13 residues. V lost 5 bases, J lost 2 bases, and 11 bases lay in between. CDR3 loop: CAWGRGATDTQYF. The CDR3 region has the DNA TGTGCCTGGGGTCGGGGGGCCACAGATACGCAGTATTTT.

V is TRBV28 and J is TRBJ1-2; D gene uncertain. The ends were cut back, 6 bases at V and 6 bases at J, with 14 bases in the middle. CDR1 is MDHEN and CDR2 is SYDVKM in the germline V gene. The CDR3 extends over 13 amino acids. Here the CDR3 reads CASRQETYHGYTF. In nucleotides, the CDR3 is TGTGCCAGCAGGCAGGAGACATATCATGGCTACACCTTC.

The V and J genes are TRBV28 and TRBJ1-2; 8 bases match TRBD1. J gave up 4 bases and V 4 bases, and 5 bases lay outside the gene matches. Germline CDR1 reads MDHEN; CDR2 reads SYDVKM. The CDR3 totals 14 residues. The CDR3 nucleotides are TGTGCCAGCAGTTCGTCCGGGACAGGCTATGGCTACACCTTC. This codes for CASSSSGTGYGYTF.

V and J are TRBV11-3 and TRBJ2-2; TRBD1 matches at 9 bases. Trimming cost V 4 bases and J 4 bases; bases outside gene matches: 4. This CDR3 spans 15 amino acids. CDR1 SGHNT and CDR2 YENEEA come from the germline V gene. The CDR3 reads CASSSRQGGTGELFF. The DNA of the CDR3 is TGTGCCAGCAGCTCACGACAGGGGGGCACCGGGGAGCTGTTTTTT.

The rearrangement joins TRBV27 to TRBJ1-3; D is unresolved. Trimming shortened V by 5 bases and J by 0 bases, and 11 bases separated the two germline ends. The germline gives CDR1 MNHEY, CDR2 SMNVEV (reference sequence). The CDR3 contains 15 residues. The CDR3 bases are TGTGCCAGCAGTCCCCGACGGAACTCTGGAAACACCATATATTTT. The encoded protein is CASSPRRNSGNTIYF.

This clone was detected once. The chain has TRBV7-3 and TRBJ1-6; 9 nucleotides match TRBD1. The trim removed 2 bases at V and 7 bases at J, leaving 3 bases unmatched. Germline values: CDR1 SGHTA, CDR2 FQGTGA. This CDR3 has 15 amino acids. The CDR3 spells CASSLEGQGNSPLHF. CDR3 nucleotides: TGTGCCAGCAGCTTAGAAGGACAGGGGAATTCACCCCTCCACTTT.

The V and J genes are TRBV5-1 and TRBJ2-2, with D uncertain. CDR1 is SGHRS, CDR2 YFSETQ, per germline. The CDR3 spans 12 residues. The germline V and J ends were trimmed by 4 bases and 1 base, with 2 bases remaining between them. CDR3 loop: CASSRNTGELFF. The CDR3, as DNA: TGCGCCAGCAGCCGGAACACCGGGGAGCTGTTTTTT.

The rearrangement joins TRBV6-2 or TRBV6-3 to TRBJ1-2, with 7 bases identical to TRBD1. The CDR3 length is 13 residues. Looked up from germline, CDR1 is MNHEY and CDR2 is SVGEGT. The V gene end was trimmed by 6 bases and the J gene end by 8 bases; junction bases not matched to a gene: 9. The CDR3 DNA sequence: TGTGCCAGCAGCACGGAGGGGGCGCGGGGCTACACCTTC. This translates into CASSTEGARGYTF.

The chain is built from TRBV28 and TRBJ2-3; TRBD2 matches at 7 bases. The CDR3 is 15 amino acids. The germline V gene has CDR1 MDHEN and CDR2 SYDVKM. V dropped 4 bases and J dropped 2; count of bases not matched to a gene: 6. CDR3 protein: CASSSLAGNTDTQYF. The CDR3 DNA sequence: TGTGCCAGCAGTTCTTTAGCGGGCAACACAGATACGCAGTATTTT.

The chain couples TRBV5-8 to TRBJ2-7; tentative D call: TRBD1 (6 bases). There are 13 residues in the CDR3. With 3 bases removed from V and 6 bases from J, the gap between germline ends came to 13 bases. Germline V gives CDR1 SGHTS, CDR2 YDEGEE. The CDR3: CASSYREKGEQYF. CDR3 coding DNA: TGTGCCAGCAGCTACAGGGAAAAAGGCGAGCAGTACTTC.

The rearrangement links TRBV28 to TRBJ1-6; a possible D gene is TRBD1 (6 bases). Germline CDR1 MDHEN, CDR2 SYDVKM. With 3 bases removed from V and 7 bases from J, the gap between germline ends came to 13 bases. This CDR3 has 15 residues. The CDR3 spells CASSFPGTQNSPLHF. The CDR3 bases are TGTGCCAGCAGTTTCCCCGGGACACAGAATTCACCCCTCCACTTT.

The CDR3 protein is CASSVNARGVNEKLFF. For the CDR3, the DNA is TGTGCCAGCAGCGTAAACGCAAGGGGGGTTAATGAAAAACTGTTTTTT. This chain links TRBV9 with TRBJ1-4; possible D gene TRBD1, 6 bases. Germline V lookup: CDR1 SGDLS, CDR2 YYNGEE. The CDR3 consists of 16 residues. Deletions cut 1 base from V and 4 bases from J, with 14 bases between. The full variable domain, with the rest looked up from reference TRBV9 and TRBJ1-4, is DSGVTQTPKHLITATGQRVTLRCSPRSGDLSVYWYQQSLDQGLQFLIQYYNGEERAKGNILERFSAQQFPDLHSELNLSSLELGDSALYFCASSVNARGVNEKLFFGSGTQLSVL.

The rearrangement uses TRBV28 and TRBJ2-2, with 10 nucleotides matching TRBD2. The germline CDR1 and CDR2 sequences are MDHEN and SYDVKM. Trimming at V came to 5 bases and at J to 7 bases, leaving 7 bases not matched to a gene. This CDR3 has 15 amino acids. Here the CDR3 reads CASSQREGQDGELFF. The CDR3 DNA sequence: TGTGCCAGCAGTCAGCGGGAGGGCCAAGACGGGGAGCTGTTTTTT.

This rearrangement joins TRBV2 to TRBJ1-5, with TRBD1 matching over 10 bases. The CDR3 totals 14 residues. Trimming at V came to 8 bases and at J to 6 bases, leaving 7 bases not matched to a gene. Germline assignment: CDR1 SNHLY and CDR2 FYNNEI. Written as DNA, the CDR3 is TGTGCCAGCGGAAGGACAGGGGGTCCTCAGCCCCAGCATTTT. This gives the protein CASGRTGGPQPQHF.

Here the CDR3 reads CASRQPGQGAYEQYF. In DNA, the CDR3 is TGTGCCAGCAGACAGCCGGGACAGGGGGCCTACGAGCAGTACTTC. This chain connects TRBV6-5 to TRBJ2-7, with TRBD1 identical over 11 bases. Germline CDR1 reads MNHEY; CDR2 reads SVGAGI. V gave up 6 bases and J gave up 2 bases; unmatched junction bases: 6. The CDR3 contains 15 residues.

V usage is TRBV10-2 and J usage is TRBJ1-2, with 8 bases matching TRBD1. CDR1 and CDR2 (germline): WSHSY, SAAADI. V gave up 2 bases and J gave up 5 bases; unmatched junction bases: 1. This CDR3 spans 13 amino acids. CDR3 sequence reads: CASSEQGAYGYTF. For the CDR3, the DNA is TGCGCCAGCAGTGAGCAGGGGGCTTATGGCTACACCTTC.

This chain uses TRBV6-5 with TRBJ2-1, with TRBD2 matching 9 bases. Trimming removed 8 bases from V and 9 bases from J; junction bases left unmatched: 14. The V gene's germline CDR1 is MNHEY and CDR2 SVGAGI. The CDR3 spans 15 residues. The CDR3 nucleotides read TGTGCCAGCGGAAAGCCGGGACTAGCAGCACGTGAGCAGTTCTTC. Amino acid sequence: CASGKPGLAAREQFF.

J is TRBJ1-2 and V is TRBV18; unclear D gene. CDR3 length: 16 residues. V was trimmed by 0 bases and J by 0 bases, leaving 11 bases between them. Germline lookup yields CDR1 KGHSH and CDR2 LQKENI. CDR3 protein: CASSPPHGIANYGYTF. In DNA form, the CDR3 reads TGTGCCAGCTCACCACCCCACGGGATAGCTAACTATGGCTACACCTTC.

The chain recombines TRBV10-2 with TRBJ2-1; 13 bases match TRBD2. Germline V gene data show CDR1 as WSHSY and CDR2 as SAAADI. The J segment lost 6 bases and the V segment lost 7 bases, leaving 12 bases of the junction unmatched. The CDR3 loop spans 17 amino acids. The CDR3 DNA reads TGCGCCAGCACCTTGACTAGCGGGGGGTCCCCGGGCAATGAGCAGTTCTTC. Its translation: CASTLTSGGSPGNEQFF.

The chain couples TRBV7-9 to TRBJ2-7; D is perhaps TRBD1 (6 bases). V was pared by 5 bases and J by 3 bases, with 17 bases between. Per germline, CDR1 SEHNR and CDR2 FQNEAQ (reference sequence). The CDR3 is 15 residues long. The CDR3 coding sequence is TGTGCCAGCAGCCCAACAGGGTCTTTTCACTACGAGCAGTACTTC. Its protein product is CASSPTGSFHYEQYF.